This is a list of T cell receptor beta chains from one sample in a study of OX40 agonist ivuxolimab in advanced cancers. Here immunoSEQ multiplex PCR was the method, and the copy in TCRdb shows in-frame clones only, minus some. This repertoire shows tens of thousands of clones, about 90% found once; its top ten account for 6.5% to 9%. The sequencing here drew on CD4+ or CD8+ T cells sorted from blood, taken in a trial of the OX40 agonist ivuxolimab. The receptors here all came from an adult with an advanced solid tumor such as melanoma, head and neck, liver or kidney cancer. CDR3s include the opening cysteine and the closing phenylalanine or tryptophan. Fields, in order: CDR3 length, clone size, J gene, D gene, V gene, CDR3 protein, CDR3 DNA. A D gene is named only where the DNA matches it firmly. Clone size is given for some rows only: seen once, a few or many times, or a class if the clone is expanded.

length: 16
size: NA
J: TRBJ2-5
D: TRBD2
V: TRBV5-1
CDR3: CASSWGTSGRMREQYF
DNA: TGCGCCAGCAGCTGGGGGACTAGCGGGAGAATGAGGGAGCAGTACTTC

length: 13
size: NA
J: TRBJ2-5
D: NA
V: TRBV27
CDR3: CASSLGGYETQYF
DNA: TGTGCCAGCAGTTTGGGTGGTTATGAGACCCAGTACTTC

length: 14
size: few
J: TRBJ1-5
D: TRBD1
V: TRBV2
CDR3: CASRYRGGNQPQHF
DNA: TGTGCCAGCAGGTACAGGGGGGGGAATCAGCCCCAGCATTTT

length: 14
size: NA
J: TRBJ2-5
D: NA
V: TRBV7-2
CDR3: CASSLGGSVGTQYF
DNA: TGTGCCAGCAGCTTAGGGGGATCCGTGGGGACCCAGTACTTC

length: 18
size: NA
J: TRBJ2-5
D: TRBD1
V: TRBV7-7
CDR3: CASSSGTGDIFIQETQYF
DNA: TGTGCTAGCAGCTCCGGGACAGGGGACATCTTTATTCAAGAGACCCAGTACTTC

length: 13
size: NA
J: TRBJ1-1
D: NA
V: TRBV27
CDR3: CASTNGMNTEAFF
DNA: TGTGCCAGCACCAACGGCATGAACACTGAAGCTTTCTTT

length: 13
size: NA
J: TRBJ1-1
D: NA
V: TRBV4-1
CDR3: CASSQPDKAEAFF
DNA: TGCGCCAGCAGCCAACCCGACAAGGCTGAAGCTTTCTTT

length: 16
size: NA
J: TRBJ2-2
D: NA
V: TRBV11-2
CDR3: CASSLSDQTLTGELFF
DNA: TGTGCCAGCAGCTTATCAGACCAAACCCTCACCGGGGAGCTGTTTTTT

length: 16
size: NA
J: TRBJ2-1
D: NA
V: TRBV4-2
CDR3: CASSHPSRRSYNEQFF
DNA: TGTGCCAGCAGCCACCCGTCTCGACGCTCCTACAATGAGCAGTTCTTC

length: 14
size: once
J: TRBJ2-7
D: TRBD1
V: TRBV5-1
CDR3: CASSPGQAYYEQYF
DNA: TGCGCCAGCAGCCCGGGACAGGCGTACTACGAGCAGTACTTC

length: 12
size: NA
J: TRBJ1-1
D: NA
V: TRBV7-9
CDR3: CASSPPNTEAFF
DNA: TGTGCCAGCAGCCCACCGAACACTGAAGCTTTCTTT

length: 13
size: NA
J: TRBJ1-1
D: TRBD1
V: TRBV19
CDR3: CASKTGQGPEAFF
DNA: TGTGCCAGTAAGACGGGACAGGGGCCTGAAGCTTTCTTT

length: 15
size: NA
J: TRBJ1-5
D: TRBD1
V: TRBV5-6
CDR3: CASSRGQYSNQPQHF
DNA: TGTGCCAGCAGCCGGGGACAGTATAGCAATCAGCCCCAGCATTTT

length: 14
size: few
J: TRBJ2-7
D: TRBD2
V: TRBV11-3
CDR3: CASSPGRVGYEQYF
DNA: TGTGCCAGCAGCCCCGGGAGGGTCGGATACGAGCAGTACTTC

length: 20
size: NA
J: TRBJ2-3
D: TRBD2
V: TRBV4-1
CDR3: CASSQVMSGSNRFQTDTQYF
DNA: TGCGCCAGCAGCCAAGTCATGAGCGGGAGTAACCGATTTCAGACAGATACGCAGTATTTT

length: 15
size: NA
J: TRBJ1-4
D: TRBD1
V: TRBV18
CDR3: CASSPSQGRDEKLFF
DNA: TGTGCCAGCTCACCATCACAGGGGAGGGATGAAAAACTGTTTTTT

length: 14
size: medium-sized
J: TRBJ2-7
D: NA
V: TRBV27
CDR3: CASRFVGTPGEQYF
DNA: TGTGCCAGCCGTTTTGTCGGGACCCCTGGGGAGCAGTACTTC

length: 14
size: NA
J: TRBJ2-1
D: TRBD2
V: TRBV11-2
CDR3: CASSLSGSTAEQFF
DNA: TGTGCCAGCAGCCTTAGCGGGAGTACGGCTGAGCAGTTCTTC

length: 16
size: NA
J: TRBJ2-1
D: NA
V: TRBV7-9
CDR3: CASSPRIISSYNEQFF
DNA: TGTGCCAGCAGCCCCCGTATAATCAGCTCCTACAATGAGCAGTTCTTC

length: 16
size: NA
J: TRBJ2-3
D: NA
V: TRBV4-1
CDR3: CASSQVNLVSTDTQYF
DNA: TGCGCCAGCAGCCAAGTGAATTTGGTCAGCACAGATACGCAGTATTTT

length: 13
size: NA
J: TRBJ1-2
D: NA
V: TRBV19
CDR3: CASSPTGDYGYTF
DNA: TGTGCCAGTAGCCCGACAGGCGACTATGGCTACACCTTC

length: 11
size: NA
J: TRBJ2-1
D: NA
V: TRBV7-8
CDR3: CASSLAGEEFF
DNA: TGTGCCAGCAGCTTAGCGGGGGAGGAGTTCTTC

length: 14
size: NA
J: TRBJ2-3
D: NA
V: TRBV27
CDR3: CASSLIAAPDTQYF
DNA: TGTGCCAGCAGTTTGATAGCGGCGCCAGATACGCAGTATTTT

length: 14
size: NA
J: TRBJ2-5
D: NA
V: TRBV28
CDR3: CASSPGSFQETQYF
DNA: TGTGCCAGCAGTCCAGGGAGCTTTCAAGAGACCCAGTACTTC

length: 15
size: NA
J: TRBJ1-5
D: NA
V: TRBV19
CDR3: CASTSDSGGGQPQHF
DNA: TGTGCCAGCACATCGGACAGTGGAGGAGGACAGCCCCAGCATTTT

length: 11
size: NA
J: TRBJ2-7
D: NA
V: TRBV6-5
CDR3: CASSYLGEQYF
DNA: TGTGCCAGCAGTTACTTAGGCGAGCAGTACTTC

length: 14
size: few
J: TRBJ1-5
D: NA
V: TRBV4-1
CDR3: CASSLAGGNQPQHF
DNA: TGCGCCAGCAGCCTGGCGGGAGGCAATCAGCCCCAGCATTTT

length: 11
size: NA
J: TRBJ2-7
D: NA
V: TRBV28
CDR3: CASKSLHEQYF
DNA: TGTGCCAGCAAAAGCCTCCACGAGCAGTACTTC

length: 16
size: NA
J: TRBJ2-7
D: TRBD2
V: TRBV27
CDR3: CASSLYPSGRGDEQYF
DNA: TGTGCCAGCAGTTTATATCCTAGCGGGAGAGGGGACGAGCAGTACTTC

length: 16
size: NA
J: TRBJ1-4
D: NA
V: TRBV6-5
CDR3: CASSFIPDSPWRGLFF
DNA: TGTGCCAGCAGTTTCATCCCGGACAGCCCGTGGAGAGGTCTGTTTTTT

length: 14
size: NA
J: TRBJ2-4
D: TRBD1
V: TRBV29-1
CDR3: CSVVPGQGAYIQYF
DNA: TGCAGCGTGGTACCGGGACAGGGGGCCTACATTCAGTACTTC

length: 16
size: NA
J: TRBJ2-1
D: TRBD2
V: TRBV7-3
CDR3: CASSLTGLAGGGEQFF
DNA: TGTGCCAGCAGCTTAACCGGACTAGCGGGAGGAGGTGAGCAGTTCTTC

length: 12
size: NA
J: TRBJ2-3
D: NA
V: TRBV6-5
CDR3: CASSYGTDTQYF
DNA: TGTGCCAGCAGTTACGGCACAGATACGCAGTATTTT

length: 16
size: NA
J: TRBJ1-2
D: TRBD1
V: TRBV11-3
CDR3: CASSLADRTGYYGYTF
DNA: TGTGCCAGCAGCTTAGCAGACCGGACAGGGTACTATGGCTACACCTTC

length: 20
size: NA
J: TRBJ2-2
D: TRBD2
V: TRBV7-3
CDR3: CASSLLPGLAGGPGTGELFF
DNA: TGTGCCAGCAGCTTACTCCCCGGACTAGCGGGAGGGCCGGGCACCGGGGAGCTGTTTTTT

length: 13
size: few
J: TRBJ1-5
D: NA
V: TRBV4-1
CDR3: CASSQDIHQPQHF
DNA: TGCGCCAGCAGCCAGGACATTCATCAGCCCCAGCATTTT

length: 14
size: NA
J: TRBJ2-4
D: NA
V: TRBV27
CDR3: CASSARGSKNIQYF
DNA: TGTGCCAGCAGTGCGCGAGGTTCCAAAAACATTCAGTACTTC

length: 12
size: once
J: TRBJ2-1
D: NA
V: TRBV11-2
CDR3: CASSSGYNEQFF
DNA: TGTGCCAGCAGCTCAGGGTACAATGAGCAGTTCTTC

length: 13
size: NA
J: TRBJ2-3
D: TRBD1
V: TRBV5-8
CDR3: CASRDRFPDTQYF
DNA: TGTGCCAGCAGGGACAGGTTCCCAGATACGCAGTATTTT

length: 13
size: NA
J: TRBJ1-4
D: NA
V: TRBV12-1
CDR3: CASSFANNEKLFF
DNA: TGTGCCAGCAGCTTTGCCAATAATGAAAAACTGTTTTTT

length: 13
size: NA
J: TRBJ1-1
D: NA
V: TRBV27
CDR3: CASSHTGNTEAFF
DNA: TGTGCCAGCAGTCACACAGGGAACACTGAAGCTTTCTTT

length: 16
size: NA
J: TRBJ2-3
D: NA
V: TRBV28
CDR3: CASSSPRTSSTDTQYF
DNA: TGTGCCAGCAGCTCACCCCGGACTTCTAGCACAGATACGCAGTATTTT

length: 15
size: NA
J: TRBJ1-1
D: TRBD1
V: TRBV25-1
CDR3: CASSDPGQGDTEAFF
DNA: TGTGCCAGCAGTGACCCGGGACAGGGGGACACTGAAGCTTTCTTT

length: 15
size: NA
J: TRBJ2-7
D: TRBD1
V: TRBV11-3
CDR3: CASSLGQGPNYEQYF
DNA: TGTGCCAGCAGCCTAGGACAGGGTCCCAACTACGAGCAGTACTTC

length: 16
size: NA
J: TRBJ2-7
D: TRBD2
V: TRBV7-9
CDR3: CASSPREPGGTYEQYF
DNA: TGTGCCAGCAGCCCCCGGGAGCCGGGGGGAACCTACGAGCAGTACTTC

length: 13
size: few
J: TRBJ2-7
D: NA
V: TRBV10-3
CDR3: CAISESGYYEQYF
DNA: TGTGCCATCAGTGAGTCGGGTTACTACGAGCAGTACTTC

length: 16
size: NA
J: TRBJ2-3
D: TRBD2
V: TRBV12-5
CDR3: CASGLTSGVTTDTQYF
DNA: TGTGCTAGTGGTCTCACTAGCGGGGTGACCACAGATACGCAGTATTTT

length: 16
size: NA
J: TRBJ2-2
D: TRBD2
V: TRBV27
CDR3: CASSLWVAGDTGELFF
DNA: TGTGCCAGCAGTTTATGGGTAGCGGGAGACACCGGGGAGCTGTTTTTT

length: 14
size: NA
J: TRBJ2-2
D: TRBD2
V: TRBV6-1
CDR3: CASMRGRVTGELFF
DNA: TGTGCCAGCATGAGAGGGAGGGTCACCGGGGAGCTGTTTTTT

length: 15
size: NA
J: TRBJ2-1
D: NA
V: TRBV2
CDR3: CASRSSGLTYNEQFF
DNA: TGTGCCAGCAGGAGTAGCGGATTGACCTACAATGAGCAGTTCTTC

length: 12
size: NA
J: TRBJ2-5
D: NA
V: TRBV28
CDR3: CASSLGRRSQYF
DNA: TGTGCCAGCAGTTTGGGGAGGAGGAGCCAGTACTTC

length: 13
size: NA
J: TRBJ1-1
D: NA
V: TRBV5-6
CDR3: CASSLVSPDEAFF
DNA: TGTGCCAGCAGCTTGGTCAGCCCTGATGAAGCTTTCTTT

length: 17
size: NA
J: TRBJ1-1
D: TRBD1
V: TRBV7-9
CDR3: CASSSLASPGTGAEAFF
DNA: TGTGCCAGCAGCTCGCTTGCCTCACCCGGGACAGGGGCTGAAGCTTTCTTT

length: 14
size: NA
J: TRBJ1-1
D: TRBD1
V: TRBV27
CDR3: CASSPGTANTEAFF
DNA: TGTGCCAGCAGTCCCGGGACAGCGAACACTGAAGCTTTCTTT

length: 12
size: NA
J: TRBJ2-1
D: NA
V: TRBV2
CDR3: CASLEASIEQFF
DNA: TGTGCCAGCCTGGAGGCCTCAATTGAGCAGTTCTTC

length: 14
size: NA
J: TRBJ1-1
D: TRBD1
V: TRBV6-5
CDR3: CASTEAGGIAEAFF
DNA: TGTGCCAGCACTGAGGCAGGGGGCATCGCTGAAGCTTTCTTT

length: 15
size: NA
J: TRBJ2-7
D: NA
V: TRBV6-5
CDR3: CASSYGGLHSYEQYF
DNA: TGTGCCAGCAGTTACGGCGGATTACACTCCTACGAGCAGTACTTC

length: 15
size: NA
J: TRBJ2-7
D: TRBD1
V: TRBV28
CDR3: CASSSPQGASYEQYF
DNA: TGTGCCAGCAGTTCCCCACAGGGGGCCTCCTACGAGCAGTACTTC